The entry below describes one T cell receptor beta chain. What it recognizes is unknown. This sample is part of a study of blood T cells in healthy people across ages. Study-level findings and limits: A roughly linear age-dependent decrease characterized TCR beta diversity per million T cells.

This CDR3 comprises 16 residues. V lost 5 bases and J 0 bases, leaving 11 bases between the germline ends. The germline CDR1 and CDR2 sequences are SGHTA and FQGNSA. A second PCR, run for roughly 7 to 12 cycles, used a sample-barcoded 5' primer plus a J-beta primer mix. Via MiXCR, TCRdb re-called the 5' RACE reads, giving one row per CDR3 protein. The data contain 1,500,000 or so distinct CDR3 sequences, around 59% of them singletons. The gene calls are TRBV7-2 and TRBJ2-6; maybe TRBD1 (6 bases). Material for sequencing was blood. The receptor was derived from a young man in good health. CDR3 residues: CASSPDRYSGANVLTF. The CDR3 coding sequence is TGTGCCAGCAGCCCGGACAGATACTCTGGGGCCAACGTCCTGACTTTC.